The clone carrying this T cell receptor (beta chain) came up many times. Trimming removed 4 bases at V and 2 bases at J, with 11 bases between. Germline lookup yields CDR1 SGHDN and CDR2 FVKESK. The CDR3 is 14 residues long. The data stem from a study of T cells after posttransplantation cyclophosphamide. A marrow graft followed busulfan-fludarabine conditioning, with cyclophosphamide on days +3 and +4. Data came from immunoSEQ multiplex PCR; TCRdb stores just in-frame clones and leaves some out. The sample has some 18,000 clones, none seen only once; the top ten hold around 0.56%. The source material was PBMCs, sampled after allogeneic stem cell transplant with posttransplant cyclophosphamide. This TCR came from a female patient in her 30s who received an allogeneic stem cell transplant from a related donor, was CMV-positive, and had no GVHD. Certain T cells may be donor cells from the graft. The chain has TRBV14 and TRBJ1-1, with no clear D. The CDR3 reads CASSPQQLNTEAFF. The CDR3 DNA reads TGTGCCAGCAGCCCCCAACAGCTAAACACTGAAGCTTTCTTT.